The rows below give T cell receptor beta chains drawn from one sample of a study of shared clonotypes between healthy human individuals. TCRdb's copy holds only in-frame clones and misses some; the assay was immunoSEQ multiplex PCR. The sample gives about 2.4 million clones, just over 90% of which show up once; about 0.13% is in the top ten. The sample comprised naive CD4+ T cells sorted from blood. The receptors shown here come from a man younger than 35 in good health. The CDR3 runs from the conserved cysteine through the conserved F or W. The D gene is left open where the match is weak. Expanded clones get a size class; other rows say once, few or many, or leave the size out.

-	TRBV11-2	-	TRBJ1-2	CASSWGDNYGYTF	TGTGCCAGCAGCTGGGGGGATAACTATGGCTACACCTTC
-	TRBV2	-	TRBJ2-5	CASSGRTGIETQYF	TGTGCCAGCAGTGGCAGGACTGGTATAGAGACCCAGTACTTC
TRBD1	TRBV10-3	-	TRBJ2-7	CATYGTGPTYEQYF	TGTGCCACCTATGGGACAGGGCCTACCTACGAGCAGTACTTC
-	TRBV5-5	-	TRBJ1-1	CASSLVVVRPFQAFF	TGTGCCAGCAGCTTGGTGGTAGTGCGGCCCTTCCAAGCTTTCTTT
TRBD2	TRBV11-3	once	TRBJ2-3	CASSPGLAGSTDTQYF	TGTGCCAGCAGCCCTGGACTAGCGGGGAGCACAGATACGCAGTATTTT
TRBD2	TRBV7-9	once	TRBJ2-7	CASSWGTSGRPSTYEQYF	TGTGCCAGCAGCTGGGGGACTAGCGGGAGGCCATCAACCTACGAGCAGTACTTC
TRBD1	TRBV28	-	TRBJ1-1	CASQGAIGNTEAFF	TGTGCCAGCCAGGGGGCTATAGGGAACACTGAAGCTTTCTTT
-	TRBV20-1	-	TRBJ1-2	CSANRLYGYTF	TGCAGTGCTAACAGACTATATGGCTACACCTTC
TRBD1	TRBV7-9	-	TRBJ1-1	CASSRRGGPLNTEAFF	TGTGCCAGCAGCCGTAGAGGGGGCCCTTTGAACACTGAAGCTTTCTTT
-	TRBV6-5	-	TRBJ2-6	CASSYSPGANVLTF	TGTGCCAGCAGTTACTCTCCCGGGGCCAACGTCCTGACTTTC
-	TRBV19	-	TRBJ2-3	CASSIDPGSTSTDTQYF	TGTGCCAGTAGTATAGATCCGGGCAGTACGAGCACAGATACGCAGTATTTT
-	TRBV7-2	-	TRBJ2-3	CASSVRGSRDTQYF	TGTGCCAGCAGCGTTCGGGGCTCTAGGGATACGCAGTATTTT
TRBD1	TRBV19	-	TRBJ1-5	CASKTGDYSNQPQHF	TGTGCCAGTAAAACAGGGGATTATAGCAATCAGCCCCAGCATTTT
-	TRBV7-2	-	TRBJ2-7	CASSLSAGQWQYF	TGTGCCAGCAGCTTATCTGCCGGCCAGTGGCAGTACTTC
-	TRBV28	-	TRBJ2-2	CASNIGKAGTGELFF	TGTGCCAGCAACATCGGGAAGGCGGGAACCGGGGAGCTGTTTTTT
-	TRBV7-9	-	TRBJ2-2	CASGLNTGELFF	TGTGCCAGCGGACTGAACACCGGGGAGCTGTTTTTT